The rows below give T cell receptor beta chains drawn from one sample of a study of shared clonotypes between healthy human individuals. Here immunoSEQ multiplex PCR was the method, and the copy in TCRdb shows in-frame clones only, minus some. This table has about 1 million clones, about 76% appearing once. Sample: memory CD4+ T cells sorted from blood. The receptors here all came from a man aged 18 to 29 in good health. The CDR3 runs from the conserved cysteine through the conserved F or W. The D gene is left open where the match is weak. Clone size, where shown, is once, few, many, or a class for clones that have expanded.

.	TRBV30	.	TRBJ1-6	CAWSAGSSYNSPLHF	TGTGCCTGGAGCGCAGGGAGCTCCTATAATTCACCCCTCCACTTT
.	TRBV2	.	TRBJ2-2	CASQGLMNTGELFF	TGTGCCAGTCAGGGGCTGATGAACACCGGGGAGCTGTTTTTT
TRBD1	TRBV7-2	.	TRBJ1-2	CASSLVGGEKGYTF	TGTGCCAGCAGCTTAGTAGGGGGCGAGAAAGGCTACACCTTC
.	TRBV5-1	.	TRBJ2-5	CASSRVSQETQYF	TGCGCCAGCTCAAGGGTCAGTCAAGAGACCCAGTACTTC
TRBD2	TRBV19	.	TRBJ2-1	CASSISSGTSKFF	TGTGCCAGTAGTATATCTTCCGGGACTAGTAAGTTCTTC
TRBD1	TRBV7-2	.	TRBJ2-5	CASSLAPGTGGETQYF	TGTGCCAGCAGCTTAGCGCCAGGGACAGGGGGAGAGACCCAGTACTTC
.	TRBV5-1	few	TRBJ2-5	CASSFAGETQYF	TGCGCCAGCAGCTTCGCGGGAGAGACCCAGTACTTC
.	TRBV9	.	TRBJ1-1	CASSLTGITEAFF	TGTGCCAGCAGTCTAACAGGGATCACTGAAGCTTTCTTT
TRBD1	TRBV6-4	.	TRBJ1-3	CASSATGGAFGNTIYF	TGTGCCAGCAGTGCAACAGGGGGCGCCTTTGGAAACACCATATATTTT
.	TRBV11-2	many	TRBJ2-5	CASSPRLQETQYF	TGTGCCAGCAGCCCCCGGCTCCAAGAGACCCAGTACTTC
.	TRBV11-2	many	TRBJ1-1	CASSFGTGTEAFF	TGTGCCAGCAGCTTCGGGACGGGGACTGAAGCTTTCTTT
.	TRBV6-1	.	TRBJ1-5	CASSSQGFNQPQHF	TGTGCCAGCAGTTCCCAGGGGTTTAATCAGCCCCAGCATTTT
.	TRBV7-9	.	TRBJ1-1	CASSFVLTRTEAFF	TGTGCCAGCAGCTTCGTCCTGACCCGCACTGAAGCTTTCTTT
.	TRBV9	.	TRBJ2-1	CASTRGPTANEQFF	TGTGCCAGCACCAGAGGACCCACGGCCAATGAGCAGTTCTTC